This T cell receptor beta chain is from a study of beta chain features in type 1 diabetes. Across the whole study: Similarity in age, gender and cell yields was seen between patients and healthy donors. The study's findings and limits: Patients showed naive, central memory and Treg TCRB repertoires that appeared more similar than those of healthy donors. TCRB CDR3s were moderately but significantly shorter in Type 1 diabetes patients in all four CD4+ subsets.

Details on this clone: Antigen unknown.

Trimming removed 4 bases at V and 9 bases at J, with 13 bases between. CDR1 and CDR2 from the germline V gene are MNHEY and SVGAGI. The CDR3 runs 14 residues. Expressed TCRB transcripts got sequenced, as all isolated RNA was reverse transcribed. The data were produced by immunoSEQ multiplex PCR, yet TCRdb's version contains in-frame clones alone and is incomplete. Of some 250,000 clones in the sample, approximately 10% are singletons; the top ten hold around 0.017%. The chain carries TRBV6-5 and TRBJ1-6; tentatively, D is TRBD1 (5 bases). The sequence derives from a man between 25 and 39 years old with type 1 diabetes. Material: naive CD4+ T cells from blood. The CDR3 protein is CASSSVDGGSPLHF. CDR3 DNA sequence: TGTGCCAGCAGTTCCGTCGACGGGGGTTCACCCCTCCACTTT.